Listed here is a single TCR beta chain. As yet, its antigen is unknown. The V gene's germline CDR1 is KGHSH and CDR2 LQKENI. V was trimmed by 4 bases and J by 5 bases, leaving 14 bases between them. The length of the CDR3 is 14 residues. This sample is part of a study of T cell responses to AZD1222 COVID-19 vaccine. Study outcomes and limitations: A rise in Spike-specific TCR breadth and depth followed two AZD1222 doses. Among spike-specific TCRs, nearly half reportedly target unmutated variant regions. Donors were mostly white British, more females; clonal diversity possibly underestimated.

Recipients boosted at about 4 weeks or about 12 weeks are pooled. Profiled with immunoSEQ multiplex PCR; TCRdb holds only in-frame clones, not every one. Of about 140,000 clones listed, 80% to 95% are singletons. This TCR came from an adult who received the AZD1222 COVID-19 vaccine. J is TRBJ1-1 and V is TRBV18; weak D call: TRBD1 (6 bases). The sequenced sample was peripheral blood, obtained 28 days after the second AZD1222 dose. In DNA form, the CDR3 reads TGTGCCAGCTCACGGGAGACAGGCTGGACTGAAGCTTTCTTT. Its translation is CASSRETGWTEAFF. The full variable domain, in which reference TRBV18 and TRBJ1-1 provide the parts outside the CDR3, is NAGVMQNPRHLVRRRGQEARLRCSPMKGHSHVYWYRQLPEEGLKFMVYLQKENIIDESGMPKERFSAEFPKEGPSILRIQQVVRGDSAAYFCASSRETGWTEAFFGQGTRLTVV.